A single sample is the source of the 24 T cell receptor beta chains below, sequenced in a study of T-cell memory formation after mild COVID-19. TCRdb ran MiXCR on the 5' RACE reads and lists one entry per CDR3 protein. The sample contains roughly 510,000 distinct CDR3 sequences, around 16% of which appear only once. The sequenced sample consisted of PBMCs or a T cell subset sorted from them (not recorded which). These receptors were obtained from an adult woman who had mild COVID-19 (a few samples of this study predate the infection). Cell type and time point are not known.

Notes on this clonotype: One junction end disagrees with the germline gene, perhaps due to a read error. The CDR3 DNA sequence: TGTGCCACCAGCAGAGATCGGAACACTGAAGCTTCCTTT. This codes for CATSRDRNTEASF. The gene calls are TRBV15 and TRBJ1-1; D not certain. Germline-derived CDR1 and CDR2 are LNHNV and YYDKDF (reference sequence). This CDR3 comprises 13 residues.

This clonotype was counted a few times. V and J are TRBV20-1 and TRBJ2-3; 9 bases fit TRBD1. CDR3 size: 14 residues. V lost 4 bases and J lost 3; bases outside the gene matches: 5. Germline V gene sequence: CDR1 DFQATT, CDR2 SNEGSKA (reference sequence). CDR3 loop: CSAISDRGTDTQYF. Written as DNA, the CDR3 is TGCAGTGCTATTTCCGACAGGGGGACAGATACGCAGTATTTT.

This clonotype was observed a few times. CDR3 region: CASLAGGHGTQYF. Here the CDR3 DNA reads TGTGCCAGCCTGGCGGGAGGACACGGTACGCAGTATTTT. V is TRBV6-1 and J is TRBJ2-3; 8 bases fit TRBD2. V trimming: 8 bases; J trimming: 8 bases; junction bases outside the gene matches: 9. This CDR3 is 13 amino acids long. Germline lookup yields CDR1 MNHNS and CDR2 SASEGT.

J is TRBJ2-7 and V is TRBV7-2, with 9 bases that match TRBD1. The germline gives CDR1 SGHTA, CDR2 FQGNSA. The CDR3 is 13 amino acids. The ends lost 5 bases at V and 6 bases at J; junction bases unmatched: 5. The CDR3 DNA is TGTGCCAGCAGCACCCACAGGGGGCGCGAGCAGTACTTC. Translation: CASSTHRGREQYF.

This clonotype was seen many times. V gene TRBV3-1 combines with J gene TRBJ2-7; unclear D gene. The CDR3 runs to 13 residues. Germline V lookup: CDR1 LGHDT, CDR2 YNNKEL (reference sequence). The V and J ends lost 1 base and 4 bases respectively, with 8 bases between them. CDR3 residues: CASSQVGPYEQYF. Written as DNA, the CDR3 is TGTGCCAGCAGCCAAGTGGGTCCTTACGAGCAGTACTTC.

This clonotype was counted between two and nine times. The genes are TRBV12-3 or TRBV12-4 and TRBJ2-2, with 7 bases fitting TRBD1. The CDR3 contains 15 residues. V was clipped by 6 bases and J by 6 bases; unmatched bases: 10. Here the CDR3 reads CASRSPGTESGELFF. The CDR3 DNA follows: TGTGCCAGCAGGAGTCCCGGGACAGAATCCGGGGAGCTGTTTTTT.

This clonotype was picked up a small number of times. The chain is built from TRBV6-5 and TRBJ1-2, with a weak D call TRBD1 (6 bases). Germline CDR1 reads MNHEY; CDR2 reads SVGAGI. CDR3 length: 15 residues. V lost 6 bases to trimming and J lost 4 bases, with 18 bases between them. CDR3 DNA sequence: TGTGCCAGCAGCCGCGGGGGCAGAGCCAGCTATGGCTACACCTTC. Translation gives CASSRGGRASYGYTF.

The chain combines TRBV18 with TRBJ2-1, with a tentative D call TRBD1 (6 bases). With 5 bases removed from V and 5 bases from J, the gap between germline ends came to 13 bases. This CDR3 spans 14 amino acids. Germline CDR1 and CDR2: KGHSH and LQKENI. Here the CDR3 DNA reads TGTGCCAGCTCAATAAACAGGGCAGACAATGAGCAGTTCTTC. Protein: CASSINRADNEQFF.

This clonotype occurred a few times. CDR3 nucleotides: TGTGCCAGCAGCAGACTTCGGACAGGGAACACTGAAGCTTTCTTT. The encoded protein is CASSRLRTGNTEAFF. The gene calls are TRBV7-6 and TRBJ1-1; 7 nucleotides match TRBD1. Germline lookup yields CDR1 SGHVS and CDR2 FNYEAQ. This CDR3 is built from 15 residues. V trimming: 5 bases; J trimming: 1 base; junction bases outside the gene matches: 7.

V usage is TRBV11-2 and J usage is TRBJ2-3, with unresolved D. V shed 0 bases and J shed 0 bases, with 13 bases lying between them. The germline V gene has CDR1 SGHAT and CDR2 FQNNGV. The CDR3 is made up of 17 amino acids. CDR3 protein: CASSLEAVGSSTDTQYF. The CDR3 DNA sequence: TGTGCCAGCAGCTTAGAGGCCGTAGGCTCTAGCACAGATACGCAGTATTTT.

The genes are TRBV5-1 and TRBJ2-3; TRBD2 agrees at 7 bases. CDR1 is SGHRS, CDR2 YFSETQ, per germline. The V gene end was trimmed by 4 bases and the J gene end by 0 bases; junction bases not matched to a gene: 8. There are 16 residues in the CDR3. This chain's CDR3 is CASSRGLVGSTDTQYF. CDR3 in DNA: TGCGCCAGCAGCCGAGGACTAGTTGGGAGCACAGATACGCAGTATTTT.

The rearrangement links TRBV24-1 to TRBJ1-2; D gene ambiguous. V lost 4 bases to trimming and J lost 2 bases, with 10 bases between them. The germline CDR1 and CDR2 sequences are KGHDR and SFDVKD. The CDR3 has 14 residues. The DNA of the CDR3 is TGTGCCACCAGTGACACGACGGGCAACTATGGCTACACCTTC. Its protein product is CATSDTTGNYGYTF.

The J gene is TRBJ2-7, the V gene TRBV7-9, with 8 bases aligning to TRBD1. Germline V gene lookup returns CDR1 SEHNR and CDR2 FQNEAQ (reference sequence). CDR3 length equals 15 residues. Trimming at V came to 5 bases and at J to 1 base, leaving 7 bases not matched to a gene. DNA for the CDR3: TGTGCCAGCAGCAAGGACAGGGCGGCATCCTACGAGCAGTACTTC. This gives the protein CASSKDRAASYEQYF. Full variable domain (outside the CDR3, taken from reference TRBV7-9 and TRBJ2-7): DTGVSQNPRHKITKRGQNVTFRCDPISEHNRLYWYRQTLGQGPEFLTYFQNEAQLEKSRLLSDRFSAERPKGSFSTLEIQRTEQGDSAMYLCASSKDRAASYEQYFGPGTRLTVT.

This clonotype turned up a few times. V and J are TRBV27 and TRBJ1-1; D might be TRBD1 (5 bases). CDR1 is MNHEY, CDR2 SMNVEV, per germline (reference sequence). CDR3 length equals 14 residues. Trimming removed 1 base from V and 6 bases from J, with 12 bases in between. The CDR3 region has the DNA TGTGCCAGCAGTTTATATGGCGGACAACCTGAAGCTTTCTTT. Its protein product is CASSLYGGQPEAFF.

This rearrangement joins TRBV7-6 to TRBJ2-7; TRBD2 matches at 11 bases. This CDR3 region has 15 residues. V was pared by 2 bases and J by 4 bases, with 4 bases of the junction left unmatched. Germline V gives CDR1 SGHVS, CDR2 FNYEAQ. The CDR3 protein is CASSLRTSGGYEQYF. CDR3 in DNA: TGTGCCAGCAGCTTACGAACTAGCGGGGGTTACGAGCAGTACTTC.

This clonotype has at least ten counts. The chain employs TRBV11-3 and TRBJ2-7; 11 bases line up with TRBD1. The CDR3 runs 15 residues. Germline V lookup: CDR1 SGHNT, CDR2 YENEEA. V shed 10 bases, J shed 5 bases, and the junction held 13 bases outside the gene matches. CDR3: CATNNRTGGIHEQYF. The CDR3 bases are TGTGCCACCAATAACCGGACAGGGGGCATCCACGAGCAGTACTTC.

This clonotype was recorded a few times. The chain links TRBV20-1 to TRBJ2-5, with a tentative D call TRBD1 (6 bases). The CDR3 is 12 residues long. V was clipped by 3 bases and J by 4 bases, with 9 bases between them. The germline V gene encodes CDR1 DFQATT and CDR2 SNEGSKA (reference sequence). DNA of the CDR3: TGCAGTGCTAGTGAGGACAGAGAGACCCAGTACTTC. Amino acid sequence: CSASEDRETQYF.

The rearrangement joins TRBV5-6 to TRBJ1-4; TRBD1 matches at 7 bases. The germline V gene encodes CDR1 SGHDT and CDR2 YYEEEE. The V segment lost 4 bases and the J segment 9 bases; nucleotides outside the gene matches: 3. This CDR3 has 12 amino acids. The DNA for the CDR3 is TGTGCCAGCAGCATGACAGGGCAAAAACTGTTTTTT. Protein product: CASSMTGQKLFF.

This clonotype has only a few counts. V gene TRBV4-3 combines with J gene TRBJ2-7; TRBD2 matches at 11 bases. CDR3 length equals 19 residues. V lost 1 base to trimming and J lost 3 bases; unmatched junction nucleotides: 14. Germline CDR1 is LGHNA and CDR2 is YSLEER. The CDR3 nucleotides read TGCGCCAGCAGCCAAGGGTACAGGAGTACTAGCGGGAGTTTCTACGAGCAGTACTTC. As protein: CASSQGYRSTSGSFYEQYF.

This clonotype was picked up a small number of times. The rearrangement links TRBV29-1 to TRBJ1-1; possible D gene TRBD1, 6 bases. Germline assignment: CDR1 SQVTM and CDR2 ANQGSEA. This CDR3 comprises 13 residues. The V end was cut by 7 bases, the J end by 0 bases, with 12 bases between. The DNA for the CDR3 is TGCAGCGGGACGGGACACTTGAACACTGAAGCTTTCTTT. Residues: CSGTGHLNTEAFF.

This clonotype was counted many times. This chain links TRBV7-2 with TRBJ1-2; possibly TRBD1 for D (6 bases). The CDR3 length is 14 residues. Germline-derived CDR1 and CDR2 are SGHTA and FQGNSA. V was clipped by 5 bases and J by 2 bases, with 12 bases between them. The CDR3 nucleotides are TGTGCCAGCAGCCCATCACAGGGAAACTATGGCTACACCTTC. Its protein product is CASSPSQGNYGYTF.

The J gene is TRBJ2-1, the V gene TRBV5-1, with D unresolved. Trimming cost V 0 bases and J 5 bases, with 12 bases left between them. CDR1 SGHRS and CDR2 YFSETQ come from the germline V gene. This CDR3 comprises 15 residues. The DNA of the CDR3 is TGCGCCAGCAGCTTGGAAATGTGGACCAACAATGAGCAGTTCTTC. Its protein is CASSLEMWTNNEQFF. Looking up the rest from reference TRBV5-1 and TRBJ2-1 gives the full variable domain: KAGVTQTPRYLIKTRGQQVTLSCSPISGHRSVSWYQQTPGQGLQFLFEYFSETQRNKGNFPGRFSGRQFSNSRSEMNVSTLELGDSALYLCASSLEMWTNNEQFFGPGTRLTVL.

The CDR3 DNA reads TGTGCCAGCAGTTTCAAGAAGTTGACGGCGAACACTGAAGCTTTCTTT. It yields the protein CASSFKKLTANTEAFF. This chain uses TRBV5-4 with TRBJ1-1; no clear D gene. Germline CDR1 and CDR2: SGHNT and YYREEE (reference sequence). The germline V and J ends were trimmed by 5 bases and 1 base, with 18 bases remaining between them. The CDR3 contains 16 residues.

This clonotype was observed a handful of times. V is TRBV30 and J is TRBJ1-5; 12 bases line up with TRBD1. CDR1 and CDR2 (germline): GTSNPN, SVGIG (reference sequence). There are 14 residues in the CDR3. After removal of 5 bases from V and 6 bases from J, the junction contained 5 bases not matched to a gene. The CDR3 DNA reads TGTGCCTGGGAGCCGGGACAGGGGGCTCAGCCCCAGCATTTT. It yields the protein CAWEPGQGAQPQHF.